This TCR beta chain was sequenced in a study of shared clonotypes between healthy human individuals. At the level of the study: Three plates were used per donor for CD4 naive, three for CD4 memory, two for CD8 naive and one for CD8 memory.

Libraries were prepared by immunoSEQ multiplex PCR; TCRdb keeps only in-frame clonotypes and omits some of them. The table includes 1,500,000 or so clones, around 98.5% detected once. Comments on this clone: Its antigen remains unidentified.

Study observations and caveats: The study found lower generation probabilities in non-shared clonotypes than in those shared by all four donors.

CDR1 SGHAT and CDR2 FQNNGV come from the germline V gene. V lost 0 bases to trimming and J lost 5 bases; unmatched junction nucleotides: 10. The CDR3 length is 18 residues. Sequenced material: naive CD4+ T cells sorted from blood. Subset here: CD45RA+ positively selected. This receptor was identified in a man younger than 40 in good health. The chain carries TRBV11-2 and TRBJ2-1; 10 nucleotides align to TRBD2. The DNA for the CDR3 is TGTGCCAGCAGCTTAGAACCTCTACTAGCGGGAATCGACAATGAGCAGTTCTTC. It yields the protein CASSLEPLLAGIDNEQFF.